This note documents a single T cell receptor (beta chain) sequence. Its matching antigen is unknown. These data come from a study of cytotoxic CD8 clonotypes in ibrutinib-treated CLL. Study summary: Responses: some 25 partial, 2 complete; after median around 70 months, approximately 15 stayed remitted, around twelve progressed.

Generated by immunoSEQ multiplex PCR, the TCRdb table keeps only in-frame clones and is missing some. Of roughly 130,000 clones listed, 91% are singletons. Trimming pared 4 bases from V and 6 bases from J, leaving 13 bases between. Germline V CDR1 and CDR2: SNHLY, FYNNEI. The CDR3 spans 14 residues. Broader study findings: Baseline clonality, higher than in age-matched healthy donors, tracked circulating CD8+ T-cell counts.

The source of approximately 1.9 micrograms of genomic DNA for TCR beta libraries was cryopreserved PBMCs. The V and J genes are TRBV2 and TRBJ2-1, with D possibly TRBD2 on 5 matching bases. This TCR was recovered from a human donor with chronic lymphocytic leukemia. This specimen consisted of PBMCs, obtained after 12 months of ibrutinib treatment. The CDR3 loop is CASSVEGMVNEQFF. The CDR3, as DNA: TGTGCCAGCAGTGTTGAGGGAATGGTCAATGAGCAGTTCTTC.